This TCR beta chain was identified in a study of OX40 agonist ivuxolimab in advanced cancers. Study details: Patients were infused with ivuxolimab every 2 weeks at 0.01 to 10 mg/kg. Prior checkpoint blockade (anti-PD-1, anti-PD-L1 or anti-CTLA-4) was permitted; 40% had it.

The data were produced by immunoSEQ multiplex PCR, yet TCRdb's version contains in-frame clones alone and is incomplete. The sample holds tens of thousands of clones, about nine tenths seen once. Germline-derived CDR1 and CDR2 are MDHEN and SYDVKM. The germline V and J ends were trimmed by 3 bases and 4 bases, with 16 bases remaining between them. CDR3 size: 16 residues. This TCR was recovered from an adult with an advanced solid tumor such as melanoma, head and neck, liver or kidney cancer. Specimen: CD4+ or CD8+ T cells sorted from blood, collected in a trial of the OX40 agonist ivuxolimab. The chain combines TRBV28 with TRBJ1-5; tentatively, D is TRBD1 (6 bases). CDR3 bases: TGTGCCAGCAGTTTCTTTTCTCAGGGGTATAATCAGCCCCAGCATTTT. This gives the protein CASSFFSQGYNQPQHF.